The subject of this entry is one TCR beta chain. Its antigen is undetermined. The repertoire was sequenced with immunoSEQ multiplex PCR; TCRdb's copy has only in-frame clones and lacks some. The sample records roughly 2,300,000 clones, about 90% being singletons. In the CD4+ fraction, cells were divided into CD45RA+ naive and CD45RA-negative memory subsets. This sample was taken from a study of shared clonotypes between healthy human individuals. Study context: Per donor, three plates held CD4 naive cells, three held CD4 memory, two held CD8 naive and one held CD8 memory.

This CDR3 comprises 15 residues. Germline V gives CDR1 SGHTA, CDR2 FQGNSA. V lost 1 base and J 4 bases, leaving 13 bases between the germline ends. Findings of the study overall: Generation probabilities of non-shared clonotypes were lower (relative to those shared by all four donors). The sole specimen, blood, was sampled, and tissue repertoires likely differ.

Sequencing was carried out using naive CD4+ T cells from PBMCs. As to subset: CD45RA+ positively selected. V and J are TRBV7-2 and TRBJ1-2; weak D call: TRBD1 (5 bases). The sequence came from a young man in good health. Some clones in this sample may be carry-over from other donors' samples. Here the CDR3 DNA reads TGTGCCAGCAGCTTAGGTTTCAGGGACCCCTATGGCTACACCTTC. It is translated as CASSLGFRDPYGYTF.